A selection of T cell receptor beta chains follows, all from one sample in a study of PD-L1 blockade in urothelial cancer. The repertoire was sequenced with immunoSEQ multiplex PCR; TCRdb's copy has only in-frame clones and lacks some. The sample carries 38,000 or so clones, approximately 82% recorded once. Sequences were derived from PBMCs, sampled around atezolizumab (anti-PD-L1) treatment. These receptors originate from a man aged 60 to 75 with urothelial cancer. Both conserved end residues are part of each CDR3. The order of the fields is D gene, J gene, V gene, clone size, CDR3 DNA, CDR3 protein. A D gene is named only where the DNA matches it firmly. Size is stated for part of the rows, as once, few or many counts, or as a class when the clone is expanded.

TRBD2 | TRBJ2-1 | TRBV7-6 | NA | TGTGCCAGCAGCTTAGTAGGGGGGTTGACTAGCGGGTCCACTGAGCAGTTCTTC | CASSLVGGLTSGSTEQFF
TRBD1 | TRBJ2-5 | TRBV6-6 | NA | TGTGCCAGCAGTTACCCGACAGGGATCCAAGAGACCCAGTACTTC | CASSYPTGIQETQYF
NA | TRBJ1-2 | TRBV7-9 | many | TGTGCCAGCAGCTTAAGGTTCGGGGGAGACTATGGCTACACCTTC | CASSLRFGGDYGYTF
NA | TRBJ2-7 | TRBV28 | NA | TGTGCCAGCAGATTACACGGTTCCTACGAGCAGTACTTC | CASRLHGSYEQYF
NA | TRBJ1-2 | TRBV28 | NA | TGTGCCAGCACGACATATGTAAACTATGGCTACACCTTC | CASTTYVNYGYTF
NA | TRBJ1-1 | TRBV19 | few | TGTGCCAGTAAGATAGCAGGGTTAACAACTGAAGCTTTCTTT | CASKIAGLTTEAFF
NA | TRBJ1-3 | TRBV18 | NA | TGTGCCAGCTCACCTAACGGGGGAGGAGTCTCTGGAAACACCATATATTTT | CASSPNGGGVSGNTIYF
NA | TRBJ2-3 | TRBV27 | NA | TGTGCCAGCAGTTACGGGGGAAGGTTGGCAGATACGCAGTATTTT | CASSYGGRLADTQYF
TRBD2 | TRBJ2-1 | TRBV5-4 | medium-sized | TGTGCCAGCAGTCCCGGACTAGCGGGAGGAGGGCCCTACAATGAGCAGTTCTTC | CASSPGLAGGGPYNEQFF
NA | TRBJ2-7 | TRBV6-5 | once | TGTGCCAGCAGTTACTCCTGGACAGCTCGCTACGAGCAGTACTTC | CASSYSWTARYEQYF
NA | TRBJ2-7 | TRBV5-1 | NA | TGCGCCAGCAGCTTGGAAGGGGGCGAGCAGTACTTC | CASSLEGGEQYF
NA | TRBJ2-4 | TRBV28 | NA | TGTGCCAGCAGCCCCCAGGGGAGAAGAGACATTCAGTACTTC | CASSPQGRRDIQYF
TRBD1 | TRBJ2-7 | TRBV19 | NA | TGTGCCAGTAGCATGGCGGGACAGGGTACCTACGAGCAGTACTTC | CASSMAGQGTYEQYF
NA | TRBJ2-7 | TRBV5-1 | NA | TGCGCCAGCAGCTCAAGTGGGAGATCTGACGAGCAGTACTTC | CASSSSGRSDEQYF
TRBD1 | TRBJ1-3 | TRBV5-4 | NA | TGTGCCAGCAGCATGGACAGGGCTAGACTAAACACCATATATTTT | CASSMDRARLNTIYF
NA | TRBJ2-4 | TRBV5-1 | NA | TGCGCCAGCAGCTTGAGCGGTTTGGACAAAAACATTCAGTACTTC | CASSLSGLDKNIQYF
TRBD1 | TRBJ2-7 | TRBV2 | NA | TGTGCCAGTCGCCTGGGACAGAGCTCCTACGAGCAGTACTTC | CASRLGQSSYEQYF
TRBD1 | TRBJ1-5 | TRBV28 | NA | TGTGCCAGCAGTTTAGGGACAGGGGGCACGACCCTCTTTGGCAATCAGCCCCAGCATTTT | CASSLGTGGTTLFGNQPQHF
TRBD2 | TRBJ2-1 | TRBV7-2 | NA | TGTGCCAGCAGCCCATCTGCGGGAGCCCACAATGAGCAGTTCTTC | CASSPSAGAHNEQFF
TRBD1 | TRBJ1-4 | TRBV18 | NA | TGTGCCAGCTCACCACAAGGGACAGGGAGGGCCTCAACTAATGAAAAACTGTTTTTT | CASSPQGTGRASTNEKLFF
NA | TRBJ1-5 | TRBV19 | NA | TGTGCCAGTAGTGCGGCAGGGGATCAGCCCCAGCATTTT | CASSAAGDQPQHF
NA | TRBJ2-5 | TRBV28 | NA | TGTGCCAGCACCCCGGACACACAAGAGACCCAGTACTTC | CASTPDTQETQYF
NA | TRBJ1-1 | TRBV19 | NA | TGTGCCAGTAGTTCAACAGGGCTGAACACTGAAGCTTTCTTT | CASSSTGLNTEAFF
TRBD1 | TRBJ1-3 | TRBV28 | once | TGTGCCAGCAGTTTCCTAGACAGGGGGCCTAGAAACACCATATATTTT | CASSFLDRGPRNTIYF
NA | TRBJ2-3 | TRBV7-2 | NA | TGTGCCAGCAGCGGGCGCCAGGGTCTAAGCACAGATACGCAGTATTTT | CASSGRQGLSTDTQYF
NA | TRBJ2-5 | TRBV5-1 | NA | TGCGCCAGCAGCTCCTCTAGCCGCGAGACCCAGTACTTC | CASSSSSRETQYF
NA | TRBJ2-7 | TRBV7-9 | NA | TGTGCCAGCAGCTTAGATGGGGCCTCCTACGAGCAGTACTTC | CASSLDGASYEQYF
TRBD1 | TRBJ2-2 | TRBV27 | NA | TGTGCCAGCAGTCCGCAAGACAGGGCCGGACGGGAGCTGTTTTTT | CASSPQDRAGRELFF
NA | TRBJ1-5 | TRBV28 | few | TGTGCCAGCAGTTATCCGGGGGGCGCGGGCAATCAGCCCCAGCATTTT | CASSYPGGAGNQPQHF
TRBD2 | TRBJ2-7 | TRBV5-1 | NA | TGCGCCAGCAGGGGGACTAGCGGGAGTAGCGAGCAGTACTTC | CASRGTSGSSEQYF
TRBD1 | TRBJ1-1 | TRBV6-1 | NA | TGTGCCAGCAGTGTTGACAGGGGGGTGGATGAAGCTTTCTTT | CASSVDRGVDEAFF
NA | TRBJ2-1 | TRBV5-4 | NA | TGTGCCAGCAGCTTGCAAGGGAGAGGAGACAATGAGCAGTTCTTC | CASSLQGRGDNEQFF
TRBD2 | TRBJ2-3 | TRBV29-1 | NA | TGCAGCGTTGCCGGCGGGGCGGGAGGGAACACAGATACGCAGTATTTT | CSVAGGAGGNTDTQYF
NA | TRBJ1-2 | TRBV15 | NA | TGTGCCACCAGCAGGACGCGGGGTACCGCTAAGGAGGGCTACACCTTC | CATSRTRGTAKEGYTF
TRBD1 | TRBJ2-7 | TRBV13 | NA | TGTGCCAGCAGCGCTCCGGGACAGGGGACCTACGAGCAGTACTTC | CASSAPGQGTYEQYF
TRBD1 | TRBJ1-1 | TRBV5-1 | NA | TGCGCCAGCAGCTCGGGACAGGGGGCGATGAACACTGAAGCTTTCTTT | CASSSGQGAMNTEAFF
NA | TRBJ1-2 | TRBV11-2 | NA | TGTGCCAGCAGCTTAGCGGACAGCGCGGGCTACACCTTC | CASSLADSAGYTF
NA | TRBJ2-1 | TRBV28 | NA | TGTGCCAGCAGAACTTTACGCCTTGGTGAGCAGTTCTTC | CASRTLRLGEQFF
NA | TRBJ2-7 | TRBV6-6 | NA | TGTGCCAGCACTTCCCGAGGAGACAGGTCCTTTCACGAGCAGTACTTC | CASTSRGDRSFHEQYF
NA | TRBJ2-5 | TRBV11-2 | NA | TGTGCCAGCAGCCCCGGCGGGATCCAAGAGACCCAGTACTTC | CASSPGGIQETQYF
NA | TRBJ1-3 | TRBV5-1 | once | TGCGCCAGCAGCTTGGGGCCGGGAGGGTCTGGAAACACCATATATTTT | CASSLGPGGSGNTIYF
TRBD2 | TRBJ2-1 | TRBV7-9 | NA | TGTGCCAGCAGCTTATCGGGGGGGGCCTACAATGAGCAGTTCTTC | CASSLSGGAYNEQFF
NA | TRBJ2-5 | TRBV25-1 | NA | TGTGCCAGCAGCTCGACAGGTTTGCAAGAGACCCAGTACTTC | CASSSTGLQETQYF
TRBD2 | TRBJ2-1 | TRBV14 | NA | TGTGCCAGCAGCCCGCGAGACAGACTAGCGGGAGGTTCCTACAATGAGCAGTTCTTC | CASSPRDRLAGGSYNEQFF
NA | TRBJ2-1 | TRBV6-5 | NA | TGTGCCAGCAGAACCCGGACAGTTTACAATGAGCAGTTCTTC | CASRTRTVYNEQFF
NA | TRBJ1-4 | TRBV7-9 | once | TGTGCCAGCAGCCTGGACACGGGAAAACTGTTTTTT | CASSLDTGKLFF
NA | TRBJ1-5 | TRBV28 | NA | TGTGCCAGCAGTCCCGCAGGGGCTTCACGCAATCAGCCCCAGCATTTT | CASSPAGASRNQPQHF
TRBD1 | TRBJ2-4 | TRBV5-1 | NA | TGCGCCAGCAGCCCGGGACAGGGTAGCATTCAGTACTTC | CASSPGQGSIQYF
TRBD2 | TRBJ2-3 | TRBV30 | NA | TGTGCCTGGAGTGGGACTAGCGGATTCACAGATACGCAGTATTTT | CAWSGTSGFTDTQYF
TRBD1 | TRBJ1-5 | TRBV28 | NA | TGTGCCAGCAGTCTACATCAGGGGGGAAGCAATCAGCCCCAGCATTTT | CASSLHQGGSNQPQHF
TRBD1 | TRBJ1-4 | TRBV27 | NA | TGTGCCAGCAGTTCGACAGGGGCCGTCGGTACACTGTTTTTT | CASSSTGAVGTLFF
TRBD2 | TRBJ2-5 | TRBV7-9 | NA | TGTGCCAGCAGTCCGCTGGGGGGTAGCGGGGAGACCCAGTACTTC | CASSPLGGSGETQYF
NA | TRBJ1-5 | TRBV2 | NA | TGTGCCAGCAGTTCGGAGGATGGAGTTCAGCCCCAGCATTTT | CASSSEDGVQPQHF